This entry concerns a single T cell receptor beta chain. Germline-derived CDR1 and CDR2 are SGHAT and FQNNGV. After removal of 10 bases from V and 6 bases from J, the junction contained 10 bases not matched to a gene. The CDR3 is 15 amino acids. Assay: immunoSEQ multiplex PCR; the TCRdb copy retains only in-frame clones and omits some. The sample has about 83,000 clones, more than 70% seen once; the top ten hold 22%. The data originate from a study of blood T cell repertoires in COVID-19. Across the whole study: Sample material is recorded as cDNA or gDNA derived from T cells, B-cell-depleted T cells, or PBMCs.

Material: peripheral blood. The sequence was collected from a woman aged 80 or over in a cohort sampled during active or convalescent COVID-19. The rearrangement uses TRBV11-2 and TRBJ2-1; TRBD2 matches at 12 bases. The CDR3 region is CATRWTSGTPNEQFF. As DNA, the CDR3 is TGTGCCACCCGCTGGACTAGCGGGACACCCAATGAGCAGTTCTTC.